This T cell receptor beta chain was obtained from a study of blood T cell repertoires in COVID-19. Study-level background: Samples representing acute and convalescent COVID-19 were sourced from the United States, Italy and Spain. The cDNA or gDNA used as material had been derived from T cells, B-cell-depleted T cells, or PBMCs.

Germline CDR1 is MNHEY and CDR2 is SVGAGI. This CDR3 is 14 amino acids long. V gave up 10 bases and J gave up 0 bases, with 13 bases separating them. Per the study methods: Nucleated cell counts were estimated from reference gene primer amplification. The repertoire was sequenced with immunoSEQ multiplex PCR; TCRdb's copy has only in-frame clones and lacks some. Clone size and V and J calls were adopted from that table, with D and trimming inferred from the DNA. This repertoire shows more than 50,000 clones, roughly four fifths found once; its top ten account for about 1.8%. The sequenced material came from peripheral blood. The chain is built from TRBV6-5 and TRBJ1-3, with D possibly being TRBD1 (5 bases). This TCR came from a woman aged 60-75 years with acute or convalescent COVID-19. The CDR3 bases are TGTGCCACCGGACATCGCTTCTCTGGAAACACCATATATTTT. The encoded protein is CATGHRFSGNTIYF.